This TCR beta chain was captured by sequencing in a study of blood T cell repertoires in COVID-19 (dated by TCRdb to 2019 to 2021). Background for the entire study: Samples from collaborators originated in the United States, Italy and Spain and spanned both the acute and convalescent phases of COVID-19. The prospective study material was composed of cDNA or gDNA derived from T cells, B-cell-depleted T cells, or PBMCs. A de-identified subject ID, COVID-19 status, age in years and sex were almost always included in the sample metadata. The repertoires were released in a freely available public database meant as a resource for research on the immune response to SARS-CoV-2. Deeply sampled blood TCRbeta repertoires from subjects exposed to, actively infected with, or recovered from COVID-19 were included in the dataset. Samples came from the ongoing ImmuneRACE study (first 160 participants) plus 1,254 subjects from 6 global collaborators. Where HLA class I and class II types were available, the types were taken from metadata supplied by the sample provider, not from assay-based typing. Here is what the overall study found, with its caveats: Clinical and demographic metadata were provided uncurated, with the amount varying by source and participant.

Collaborating institutions collected whole blood in K2EDTA tubes following their own protocols. Collaborator samples were shipped for TCRbeta analysis as frozen whole blood, isolated PBMCs, or DNA extracted from either sample type. The immunoSEQ Assay, a bias-controlled multiplex PCR, was used to amplify TCRbeta CDR3 regions from genomic DNA. On the study's bioinformatics: Nucleated cell counts per sample were estimated from amplification of reference gene primers within the assay. To quantify the absolute abundance of each unique TCRbeta CDR3 rearrangement, sequence reads were collapsed and filtered. For each sample, productive Simpson clonality was calculated as the square root of Simpson's diversity index over productive rearrangements. TCRdb's version of the immuneACCESS table is confined to in-frame rearrangements and falls short of the full clone set. An unresolved V gene accounts for under half of the shortfall where checked; the remainder is of unknown origin. D and trimming come from the DNA, and the V and J calls and clone size come from that table. In this sample the table shows around 40,000 clones, just under 95% of which occur a single time. The top ten clones comprise approximately 3.7% of the sample.

In regard to this clone: It lacks a known antigen. Qualities for individual bases were not recorded, and no much larger clone is one base off.

Trimming accounts for 3 bases at V and 5 bases at J, while the number of junction bases matched to no gene is 12. From cysteine to phenylalanine, the CDR3 is 16 amino acids long. Only the CDR3 portion is preserved as DNA: 48 bases, with reading frame beginning at the first base. The germline V gene sets CDR1 to SGHRS and CDR2 to YFSETQ. This TCR came from a human donor with active COVID-19. The donor label of this sample is uncertain. The material sequenced was peripheral blood. This receptor chain uses TRBV5-1 and TRBJ2-5, and TRBD1 aligns with 8 junction nucleotides. The base sequence is TGCGCCAGCAGCTCTCAAACGTCAGGGGGCGGGGAGACCCAGTACTTC. This translates into CASSSQTSGGGETQYF.